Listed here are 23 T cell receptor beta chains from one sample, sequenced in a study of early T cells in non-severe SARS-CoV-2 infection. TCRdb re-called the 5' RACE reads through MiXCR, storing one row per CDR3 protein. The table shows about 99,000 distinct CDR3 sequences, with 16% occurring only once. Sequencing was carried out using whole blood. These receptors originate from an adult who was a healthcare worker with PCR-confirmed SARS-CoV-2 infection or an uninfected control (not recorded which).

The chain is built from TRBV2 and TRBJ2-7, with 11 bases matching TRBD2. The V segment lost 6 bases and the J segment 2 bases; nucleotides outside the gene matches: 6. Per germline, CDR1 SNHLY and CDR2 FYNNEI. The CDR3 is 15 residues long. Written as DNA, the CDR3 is TGTGCCAGCAGCGCAACTAGCGGGGGAGCCTACGAGCAGTACTTC. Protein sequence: CASSATSGGAYEQYF. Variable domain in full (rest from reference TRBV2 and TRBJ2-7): EPEVTQTPSHQVTQMGQEVILRCVPISNHLYFYWYRQILGQKVEFLVSFYNNEISEKSEIFDDQFSVERPDGSNFTLKIRSTKLEDSAMYFCASSATSGGAYEQYFGPGTRLTVT.

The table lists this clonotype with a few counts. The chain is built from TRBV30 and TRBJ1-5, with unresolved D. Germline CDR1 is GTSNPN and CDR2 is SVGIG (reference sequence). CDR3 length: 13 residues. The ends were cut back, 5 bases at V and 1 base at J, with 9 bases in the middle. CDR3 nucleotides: TGTGCCTGGGCGACACAAAGCAATCAGCCCCAGCATTTT. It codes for CAWATQSNQPQHF.

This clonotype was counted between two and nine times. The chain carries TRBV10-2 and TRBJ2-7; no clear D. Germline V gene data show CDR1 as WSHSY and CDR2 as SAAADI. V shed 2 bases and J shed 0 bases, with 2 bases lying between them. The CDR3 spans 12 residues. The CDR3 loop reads CASSENSYEQYF. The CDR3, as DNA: TGCGCCAGCAGTGAGAACTCCTACGAGCAGTACTTC.

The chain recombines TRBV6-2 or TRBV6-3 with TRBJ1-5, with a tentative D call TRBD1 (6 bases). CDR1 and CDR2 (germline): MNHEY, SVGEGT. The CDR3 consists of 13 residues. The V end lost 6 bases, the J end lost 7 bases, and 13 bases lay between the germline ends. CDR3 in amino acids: CASRNYRVQPQHF. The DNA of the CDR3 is TGTGCCAGCAGAAACTACAGGGTCCAGCCCCAGCATTTT.

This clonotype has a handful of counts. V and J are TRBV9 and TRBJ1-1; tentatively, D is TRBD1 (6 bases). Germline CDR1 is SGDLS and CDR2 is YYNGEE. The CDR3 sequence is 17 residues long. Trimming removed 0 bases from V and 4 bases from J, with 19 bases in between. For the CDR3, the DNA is TGTGCCAGCAGCGTAGGGGGGACACTCGGCGAGGGCACTGAAGCTTTCTTT. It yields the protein CASSVGGTLGEGTEAFF.

The CDR3 loop is CASSHRTRRDLNYGYTF. CDR3 DNA: TGTGCCAGCAGTCATAGAACTCGAAGGGATCTTAACTATGGCTACACCTTC. The chain couples TRBV27 to TRBJ1-2; D gene ambiguous. Germline-derived CDR1 and CDR2 are MNHEY and SMNVEV (reference sequence). CDR3 size: 17 residues. Trimming cost V 5 bases and J 1 base, with 20 bases left between them.

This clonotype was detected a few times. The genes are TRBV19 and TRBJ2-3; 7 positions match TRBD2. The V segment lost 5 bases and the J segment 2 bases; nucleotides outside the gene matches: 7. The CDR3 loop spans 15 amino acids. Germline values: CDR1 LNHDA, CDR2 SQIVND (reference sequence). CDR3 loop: CASSALAVLTDTQYF. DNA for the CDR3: TGTGCCAGTAGTGCTCTAGCGGTACTCACAGATACGCAGTATTTT.

DNA for the CDR3: TGTGCCAGCAGTTTAACCTTTGGGGGAGATACGCAGTATTTT. Translated, it gives CASSLTFGGDTQYF. The chain is built from TRBV28 and TRBJ2-3; D is tentatively TRBD1 or TRBD2 (5 bases each). Trimming took off 2 bases at V and 5 bases at J, with 11 bases between the two ends. The CDR3 consists of 14 residues. In germline, CDR1 is MDHEN, CDR2 SYDVKM. Full variable domain (outside the CDR3, taken from reference TRBV28 and TRBJ2-3): DVKVTQSSRYLVKRTGEKVFLECVQDMDHENMFWYRQDPGLGLRLIYFSYDVKMKEKGDIPEGYSVSREKKERFSLILESASTNQTSMYLCASSLTFGGDTQYFGPGTRLTVL.

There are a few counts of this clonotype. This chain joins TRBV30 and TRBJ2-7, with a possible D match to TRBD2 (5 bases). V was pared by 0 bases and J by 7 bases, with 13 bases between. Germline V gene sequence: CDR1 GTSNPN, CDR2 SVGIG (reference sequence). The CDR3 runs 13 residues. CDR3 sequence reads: CAWSVGLGDEQYF. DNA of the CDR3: TGTGCCTGGAGTGTAGGACTCGGGGATGAGCAGTACTTC.

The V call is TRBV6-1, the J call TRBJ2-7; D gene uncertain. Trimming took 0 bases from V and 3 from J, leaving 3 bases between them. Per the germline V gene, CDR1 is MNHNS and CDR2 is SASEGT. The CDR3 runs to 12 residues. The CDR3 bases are TGTGCCAGCAGTGAAGCCTACTACGAGCAGTACTTC. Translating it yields CASSEAYYEQYF.

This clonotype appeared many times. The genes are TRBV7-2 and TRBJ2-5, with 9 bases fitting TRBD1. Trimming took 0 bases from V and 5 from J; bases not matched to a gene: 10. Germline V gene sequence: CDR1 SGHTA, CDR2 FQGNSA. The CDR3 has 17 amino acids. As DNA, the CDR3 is TGTGCCAGCAGCTTAGCCCCGGGGACAGGGCTCGGGGAGACCCAGTACTTC. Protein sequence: CASSLAPGTGLGETQYF.

CDR3 DNA: TGTGCCAGCAGTGAAGACAGGGGGGCAGCTAATGAAAAACTGTTTTTT. This translates into CASSEDRGAANEKLFF. The chain employs TRBV25-1 and TRBJ1-4; TRBD1 aligns across 9 bases. V lost 2 bases to trimming and J lost 3 bases; unmatched junction nucleotides: 4. Germline V CDR1 and CDR2: MGHDK, SYGVNS. CDR3 length equals 16 residues.

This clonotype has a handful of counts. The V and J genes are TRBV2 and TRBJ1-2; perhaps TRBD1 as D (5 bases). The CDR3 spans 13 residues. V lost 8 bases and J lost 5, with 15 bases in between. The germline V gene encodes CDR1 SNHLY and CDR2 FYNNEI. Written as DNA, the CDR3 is TGTGCCAGCCAGCTGCAAGGGGCGTATGGCTACACCTTC. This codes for CASQLQGAYGYTF. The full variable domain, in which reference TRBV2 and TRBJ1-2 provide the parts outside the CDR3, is EPEVTQTPSHQVTQMGQEVILRCVPISNHLYFYWYRQILGQKVEFLVSFYNNEISEKSEIFDDQFSVERPDGSNFTLKIRSTKLEDSAMYFCASQLQGAYGYTFGSGTRLTVV.

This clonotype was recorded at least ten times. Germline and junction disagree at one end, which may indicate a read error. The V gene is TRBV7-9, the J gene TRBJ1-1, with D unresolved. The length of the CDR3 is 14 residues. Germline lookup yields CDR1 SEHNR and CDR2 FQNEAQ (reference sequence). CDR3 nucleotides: TGTGCCAGCAGCTTAGGAAAGGGAGTGACTGAAGCCTTCTTT. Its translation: CASSLGKGVTEAFF.

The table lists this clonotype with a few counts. This chain's CDR3 is CASSQRQGIGELFF. CDR3 bases: TGCGCCAGCAGCCAGCGGCAGGGGATCGGGGAGCTGTTTTTT. The chain links TRBV4-3 to TRBJ2-2; D is perhaps TRBD1 (6 bases). Per germline, CDR1 LGHNA and CDR2 YSLEER. The CDR3 is 14 amino acids. Trimming stripped 3 bases from V and 7 bases from J, with 12 bases between.

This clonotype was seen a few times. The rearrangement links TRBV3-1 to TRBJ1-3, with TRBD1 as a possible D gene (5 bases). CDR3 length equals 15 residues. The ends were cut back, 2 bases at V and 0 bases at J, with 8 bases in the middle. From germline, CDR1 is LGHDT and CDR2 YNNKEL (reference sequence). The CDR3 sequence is CASSQTGFSGNTIYF. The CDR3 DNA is TGTGCCAGCAGCCAAACAGGATTCTCTGGAAACACCATATATTTT. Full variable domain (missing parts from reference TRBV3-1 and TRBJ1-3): DTAVSQTPKYLVTQMGNDKSIKCEQNLGHDTMYWYKQDSKKFLKIMFSYNNKELIINETVPNRFSPKSPDKAHLNLHINSLELGDSAVYFCASSQTGFSGNTIYFGEGSWLTVV.

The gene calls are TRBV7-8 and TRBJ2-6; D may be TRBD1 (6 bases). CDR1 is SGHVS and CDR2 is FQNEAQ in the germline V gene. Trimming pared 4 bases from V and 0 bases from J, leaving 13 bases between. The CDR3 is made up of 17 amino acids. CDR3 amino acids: CASSSPDSPSGANVLTF. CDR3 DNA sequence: TGTGCCAGCAGCTCTCCGGACAGTCCCTCTGGGGCCAACGTCCTGACTTTC. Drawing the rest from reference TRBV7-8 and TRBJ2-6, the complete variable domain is GAGVSQSPRYKVAKRGQDVALRCDPISGHVSLFWYQQALGQGPEFLTYFQNEAQLDKSGLPSDRFFAERPEGSVSTLKIQRTQQEDSAVYLCASSSPDSPSGANVLTFGAGSRLTVL.

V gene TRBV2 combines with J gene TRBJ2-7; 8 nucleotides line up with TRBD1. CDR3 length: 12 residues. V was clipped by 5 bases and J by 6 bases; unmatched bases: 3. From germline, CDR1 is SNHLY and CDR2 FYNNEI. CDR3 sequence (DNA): TGTGCCAGCAGTAGCGACAGGGGCGAGCAGTACTTC. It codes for CASSSDRGEQYF.

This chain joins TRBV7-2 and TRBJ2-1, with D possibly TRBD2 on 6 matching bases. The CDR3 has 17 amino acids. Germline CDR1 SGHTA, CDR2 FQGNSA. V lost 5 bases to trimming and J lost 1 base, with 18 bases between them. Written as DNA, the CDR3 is TGTGCCAGCAGCATGGACCCTTTCGCGGGGTCCTACAATGAGCAGTTCTTC. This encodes CASSMDPFAGSYNEQFF.

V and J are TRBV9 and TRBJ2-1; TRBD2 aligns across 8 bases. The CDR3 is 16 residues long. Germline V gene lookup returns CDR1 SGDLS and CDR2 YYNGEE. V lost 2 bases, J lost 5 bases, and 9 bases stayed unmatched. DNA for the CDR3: TGTGCCAGCAGCGTTTTGGGCGGGAGGACCAACAATGAGCAGTTCTTC. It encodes CASSVLGGRTNNEQFF.

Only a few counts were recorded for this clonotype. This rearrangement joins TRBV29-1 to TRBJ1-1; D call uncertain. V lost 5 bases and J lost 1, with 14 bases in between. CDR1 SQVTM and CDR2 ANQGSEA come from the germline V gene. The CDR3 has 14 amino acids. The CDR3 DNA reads TGCAGCGTTAAAATGGCGGTTTCGAACACTGAAGCTTTCTTT. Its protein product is CSVKMAVSNTEAFF.

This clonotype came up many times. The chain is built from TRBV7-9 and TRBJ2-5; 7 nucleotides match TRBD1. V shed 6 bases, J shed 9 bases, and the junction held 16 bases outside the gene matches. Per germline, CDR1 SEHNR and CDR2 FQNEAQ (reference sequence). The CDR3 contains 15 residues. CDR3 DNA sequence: TGTGCCAGCAGTAACGTAGGGGGCCGTTCGACGGCCCAGTACTTC. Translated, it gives CASSNVGGRSTAQYF.

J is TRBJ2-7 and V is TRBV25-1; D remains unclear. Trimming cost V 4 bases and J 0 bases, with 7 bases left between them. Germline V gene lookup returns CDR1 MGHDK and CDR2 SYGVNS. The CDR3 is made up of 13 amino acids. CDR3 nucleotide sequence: TGTGCCAGCAGTGGTGGCAGCTCCTACGAGCAGTACTTC. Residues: CASSGGSSYEQYF.